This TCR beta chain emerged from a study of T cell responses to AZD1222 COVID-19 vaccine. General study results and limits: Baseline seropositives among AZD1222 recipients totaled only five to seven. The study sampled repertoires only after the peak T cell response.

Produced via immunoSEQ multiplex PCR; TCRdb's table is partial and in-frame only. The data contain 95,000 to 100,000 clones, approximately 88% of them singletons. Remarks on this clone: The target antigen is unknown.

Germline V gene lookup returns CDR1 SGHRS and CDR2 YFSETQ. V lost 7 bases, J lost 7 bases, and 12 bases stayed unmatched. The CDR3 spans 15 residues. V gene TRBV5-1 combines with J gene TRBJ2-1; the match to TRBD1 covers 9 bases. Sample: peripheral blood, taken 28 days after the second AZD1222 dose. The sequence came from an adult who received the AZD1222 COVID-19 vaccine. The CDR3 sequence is CASRPGQGLANEQFF. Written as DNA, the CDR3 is TGCGCCAGCCGGCCCGGACAGGGGCTTGCGAATGAGCAGTTCTTC.